This T cell receptor (beta chain) appears in the sequencing data of a study of a mutant IDH1 vaccine in newly diagnosed glioma. Indicated time point: week 11, during vaccination. A 20-mer mutant IDH1 peptide at 300 ug was injected subcutaneously with topical imiquimod. In every donor, the tumor was a new WHO grade 3 or 4 IDH1-mutant, ATRX-lost astrocytoma. Clones were read by immunoSEQ multiplex PCR, and TCRdb kept only the in-frame ones, dropping some. Of 50,000 to 65,000 clones in the sample, roughly 80% were seen once. The V gene lost 6 bases and the J gene lost 7 bases, with 22 bases spanning the gap. This CDR3 has 16 residues. Germline V gene data show CDR1 as KGHSH and CDR2 as LQKENI. Details on this clone: Its specificity is unknown.

Sample: PBMCs, taken from a glioma patient whose treatment included an IDH1 peptide vaccine. The chain links TRBV18 to TRBJ2-1, with no clear D. This clonotype was obtained from a woman aged 50 to 60 with glioma. Written as DNA, the CDR3 is TGTGCCAGCTCGCTACGGCTTATTGGGGTAGGGAATGAGCAGTTCTTC. Encoded protein: CASSLRLIGVGNEQFF.